Shown below are 13 T cell receptor beta chains from a single sample sequenced in a study of blood T cell repertoires in COVID-19. Libraries were prepared by immunoSEQ multiplex PCR; TCRdb keeps only in-frame clonotypes and omits some of them. The sample consists of 150,000 or so clones, around 84% of them appearing once. Sequencing used peripheral blood. The receptors derive from a man aged 45-65 years with active or convalescent COVID-19.

This clone was counted only a few times. The chain employs TRBV4-1 and TRBJ2-5; 8 bases match TRBD1. CDR1 and CDR2 (germline): MGHRA, YSYEKL. CDR3 length: 17 residues. V was clipped by 2 bases and J by 3 bases; unmatched bases: 11. The CDR3 region is CASSQTGYRGTEETQYF. Here the CDR3 DNA reads TGCGCCAGCAGCCAAACGGGATACAGGGGGACGGAAGAGACCCAGTACTTC.

This chain connects TRBV7-2 to TRBJ1-1; D gene ambiguous. Trimming stripped 7 bases from V and 0 bases from J, with 15 bases between. The CDR3 totals 15 residues. In germline, CDR1 is SGHTA, CDR2 FQGNSA. The CDR3 loop reads CASTPLGGMNTEAFF. The CDR3 DNA is TGTGCCAGCACCCCCTTAGGAGGAATGAACACTGAAGCTTTCTTT.

This clone was detected once. The gene calls are TRBV9 and TRBJ2-3; D perhaps matches TRBD2 (7 bases). Trimming pared 3 bases from V and 2 bases from J, leaving 25 bases between. CDR3 length: 19 residues. Germline V gene sequence: CDR1 SGDLS, CDR2 YYNGEE. In DNA, the CDR3 is TGTGCCAGCAGCGCCATTGCGGGGGCTCTGGCTCCCCCCACAGATACGCAGTATTTT. It is translated as CASSAIAGALAPPTDTQYF.

V is TRBV13 and J is TRBJ2-1; D is ambiguous. V gave up 5 bases and J gave up 0 bases, with 14 bases separating them. There are 16 residues in the CDR3. Looked up from germline, CDR1 is PRHDT and CDR2 is FYEKMQ (reference sequence). The CDR3 bases are TGTGCCAGCAGCGAACAGACCCGGCCCTCCTACAATGAGCAGTTCTTC. Translation gives CASSEQTRPSYNEQFF. Filled out from reference TRBV13 and TRBJ2-1, the complete variable domain reads AAGVIQSPRHLIKEKRETATLKCYPIPRHDTVYWYQQGPGQDPQFLISFYEKMQSDKGSIPDRFSAQQFSDYHSELNMSSLELGDSALYFCASSEQTRPSYNEQFFGPGTRLTVL.

The rearrangement links TRBV4-1 to TRBJ1-4; no reliable D call. This CDR3 contains 12 residues. Germline lookup yields CDR1 MGHRA and CDR2 YSYEKL. V shed 1 base and J shed 8 bases, with 5 bases lying between them. CDR3 DNA sequence: TGCGCCAGCAGCCAAGCACTGGAAAAACTGTTTTTT. It is translated as CASSQALEKLFF.

V usage is TRBV2 and J usage is TRBJ2-5; 7 nucleotides align to TRBD2. Germline lookup yields CDR1 SNHLY and CDR2 FYNNEI. CDR3 size: 14 residues. The junction had 6 bases not matched to a gene; V was cut back by 4 bases and J by 4 bases. CDR3 residues: CASSGSRGVETQYF. Written as DNA, the CDR3 is TGTGCCAGCAGTGGCTCTCGGGGGGTAGAGACCCAGTACTTC.

CDR3 in DNA: TGTGCCAGCTTTCGGGGGACCGGGGAGCTGTTTTTT. This encodes CASFRGTGELFF. The chain recombines TRBV21-1 with TRBJ2-2; no check of the table's D call, TRBD2, against the DNA was made. TRBV21-1 is a listed pseudogene. The CDR3 totals 12 residues.

The chain uses TRBV13 and TRBJ2-5; 14 bases map to TRBD2. Germline CDR1 reads PRHDT; CDR2 reads FYEKMQ (reference sequence). The V segment lost 5 bases and the J segment 3 bases; nucleotides outside the gene matches: 2. The CDR3 spans 15 residues. CDR3 protein: CASSEGLAGEETQYF. In nucleotides, the CDR3 is TGTGCCAGCAGCGAGGGACTAGCGGGAGAAGAGACCCAGTACTTC.

The J gene is TRBJ1-2, the V gene TRBV9; D not certain. Germline values: CDR1 SGDLS, CDR2 YYNGEE. CDR3 length: 15 amino acids. V was clipped by 0 bases and J by 2 bases, with 11 bases between them. The DNA for the CDR3 is TGTGCCAGCAGCGTAGGATTCGAGATAAACTATGGCTACACCTTC. Translated, it gives CASSVGFEINYGYTF. The variable domain in full, completed from reference TRBV9 and TRBJ1-2, reads DSGVTQTPKHLITATGQRVTLRCSPRSGDLSVYWYQQSLDQGLQFLIQYYNGEERAKGNILERFSAQQFPDLHSELNLSSLELGDSALYFCASSVGFEINYGYTFGSGTRLTVV.

This rearrangement joins TRBV20-1 to TRBJ1-2, with D hard to call. The CDR3 runs to 11 residues. With 6 bases removed from V and 8 bases from J, the gap between germline ends came to 13 bases. The germline V gene has CDR1 DFQATT and CDR2 SNEGSKA (reference sequence). The chain's CDR3 is CSAGLLWGYTF. Written as DNA, the CDR3 is TGCAGTGCGGGTCTACTATGGGGCTACACCTTC.

The V and J genes are TRBV3-1 (or the pseudogene TRBV3-2) and TRBJ1-5; 7 bases fit TRBD1. The CDR3 is 17 residues long. In germline, CDR1 is LGHDT, CDR2 YNNKEL (reference sequence). V was pared by 2 bases and J by 2 bases, with 9 bases of the junction left unmatched. CDR3 protein: CASSQNLAGGGNQPQHF. In DNA form, the CDR3 reads TGTGCCAGCAGCCAAAATTTAGCAGGGGGTGGCAATCAGCCCCAGCATTTT.

CDR3 sequence (DNA): TGTGCCAGCAACCACCGAGCCCCTGAGACCCAGTACTTC. This translates into CASNHRAPETQYF. The rearrangement joins TRBV6-5 to TRBJ2-5; D unresolved. The CDR3 runs 13 residues. Germline assignment: CDR1 MNHEY and CDR2 SVGAGI. The V and J ends lost 7 bases and 5 bases respectively, with 14 bases between them.

This chain joins TRBV28 and TRBJ1-5; tentative D call: TRBD1 (6 bases). The length of the CDR3 is 15 residues. V lost 6 bases, J lost 3 bases, and 15 bases lay in between. Germline values: CDR1 MDHEN, CDR2 SYDVKM. The CDR3 coding sequence is TGTGCCAGCAGCCCTATGGACAGCCTCAATCAGCCCCAGCATTTT. Translated: CASSPMDSLNQPQHF.